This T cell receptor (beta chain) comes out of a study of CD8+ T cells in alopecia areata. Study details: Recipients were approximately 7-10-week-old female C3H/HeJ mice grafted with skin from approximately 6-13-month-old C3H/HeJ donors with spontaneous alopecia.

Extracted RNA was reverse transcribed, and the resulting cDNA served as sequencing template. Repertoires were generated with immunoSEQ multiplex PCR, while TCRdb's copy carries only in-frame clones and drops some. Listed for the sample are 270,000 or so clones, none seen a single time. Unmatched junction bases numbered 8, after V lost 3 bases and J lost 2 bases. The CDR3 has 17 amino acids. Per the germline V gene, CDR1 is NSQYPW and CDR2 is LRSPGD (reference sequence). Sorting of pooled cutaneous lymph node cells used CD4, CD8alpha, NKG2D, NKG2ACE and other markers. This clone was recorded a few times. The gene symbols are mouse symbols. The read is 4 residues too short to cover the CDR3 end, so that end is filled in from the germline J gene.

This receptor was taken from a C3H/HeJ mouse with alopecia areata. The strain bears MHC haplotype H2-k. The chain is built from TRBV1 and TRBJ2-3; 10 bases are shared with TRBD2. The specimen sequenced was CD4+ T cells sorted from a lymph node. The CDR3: CTCSAPTGGWDAETLYF. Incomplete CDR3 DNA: TGCACCTGCAGTGCTCCGACTGGGGGGTGGGATGCAGAA.